The T cell receptor beta chain under discussion was sequenced for a study of blood T cell repertoires in COVID-19. Turning to the study itself: Samples representing acute and convalescent COVID-19 were sourced from the United States, Italy and Spain. T cells, B-cell-depleted T cells, or PBMCs provided the cDNA or gDNA that served as material.

Only a few counts were recorded for this clone. Deletions cut 6 bases from V and 0 bases from J, with 13 bases between. Per germline, CDR1 MNHEY and CDR2 SVGAGI. CDR3 length: 15 amino acids. Assay: immunoSEQ multiplex PCR; the TCRdb copy retains only in-frame clones and omits some. The sample records roughly 42,000 clones, roughly 88% being singletons. The TCR comes from a human donor in a cohort sampled during active COVID-19. Sequencing was done on a sample of peripheral blood. V usage is TRBV6-5 and J usage is TRBJ2-3; tentative D call: TRBD1 (6 bases). CDR3 sequence: CASRPDGTSTDTQYF. In DNA, the CDR3 is TGTGCCAGCAGGCCTGACGGGACAAGCACAGATACGCAGTATTTT.